This TCR beta chain derives from a study of T cells in Graves' hyperthyroidism and ophthalmopathy. General study results and limits: Ophthalmopathy prediction by the model preceded onset by a median roughly 6.3 months.

There are 16 residues in the CDR3. CDR1 MNHNS and CDR2 SASEGT come from the germline V gene. V lost 6 bases and J 6 bases, leaving 21 bases between the germline ends. This clonotype was seen only a few times. Its antigen is currently unknown. The CDR3 regions of TCR beta were amplified from RNA transcripts. The HTBI primer set served for first-round RT-PCR of the TCR CDR3. Via MiXCR, TCRdb re-called the multiplex PCR reads, giving one row per CDR3 protein. In the table there are roughly 420,000 distinct CDR3 sequences, around a sixth of which are singletons. Sample: blood. The chain employs TRBV6-1 and TRBJ2-1; possible D gene TRBD2, 7 bases. The receptor was isolated from a woman between 18 and 29 years old with Graves' hyperthyroidism. CDR3: CASSHLAGAGGNEQFF. CDR3 sequence (DNA): TGTGCCAGCAGCCACCTGGCGGGGGCCGGGGGCAATGAGCAGTTCTTC.